Sequencing of this TCR beta chain was carried out in a study of shared clonotypes between healthy human individuals. The donors, healthy adults who were HIV-negative, had experienced no recent acute infections or vaccinations. A CD45RA+ naive subset and a CD45RA-negative memory subset were split from CD4+ cells. On this clone: Its specificity is not known.

Every subset's genomic DNA went evenly onto several immunoSEQ plates. Profiled with immunoSEQ multiplex PCR; TCRdb holds only in-frame clones, not every one. The data contain roughly 2 million clones, around 95% of them seen just once; the ten biggest clones take up 0.1% to 0.15%. Study-wide points: Naive CD4 clonotypes overlapped across a few donors at approximately 5.3%.

V dropped 0 bases and J dropped 0 bases, with 12 bases sitting between them. Germline-derived CDR1 and CDR2 are LGHNA and YSLEER. This CDR3 has 16 amino acids. V is TRBV4-3 and J is TRBJ2-7; D call uncertain. This receptor was taken from a man between 18 and 35 years old in good health. Sample: naive CD4+ T cells sorted from blood. The subset denotes: CD45RA+ positively selected. The CDR3 DNA reads as TGCGCCAGCAGCCAAGATCACCAGTTAAGCTCCTACGAGCAGTACTTC. Residues: CASSQDHQLSSYEQYF.